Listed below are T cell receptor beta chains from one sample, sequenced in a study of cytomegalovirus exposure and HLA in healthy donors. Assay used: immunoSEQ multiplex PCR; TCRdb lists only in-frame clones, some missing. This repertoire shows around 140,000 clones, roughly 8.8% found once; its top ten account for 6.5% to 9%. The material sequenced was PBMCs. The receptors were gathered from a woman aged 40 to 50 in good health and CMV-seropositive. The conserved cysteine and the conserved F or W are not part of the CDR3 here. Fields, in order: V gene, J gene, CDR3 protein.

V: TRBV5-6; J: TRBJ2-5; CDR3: ASSRPGTGQVEQY
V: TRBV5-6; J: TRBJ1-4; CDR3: ASSRQGAEKLF
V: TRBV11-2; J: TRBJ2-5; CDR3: ASSPGVVRGEETQY
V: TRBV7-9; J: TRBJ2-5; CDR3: ASSFRGGGETQY
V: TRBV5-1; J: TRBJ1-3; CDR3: ASSFSTRGGNTIY
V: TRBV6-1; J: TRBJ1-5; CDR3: AGSRENNQPQH
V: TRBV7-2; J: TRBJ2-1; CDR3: ASSAGLAGEQF
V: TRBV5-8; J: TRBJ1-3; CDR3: ASSFRGSNTIY
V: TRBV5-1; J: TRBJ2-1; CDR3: ASSLPSGVINEQF
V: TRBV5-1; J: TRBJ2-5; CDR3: ASSSRGGEQY
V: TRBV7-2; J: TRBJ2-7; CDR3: ASSSNRQGTSSEQY
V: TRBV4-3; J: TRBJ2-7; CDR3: ASSPEPRTGRLDEQY
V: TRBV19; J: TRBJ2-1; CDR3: ASTTDRSHYNEQF
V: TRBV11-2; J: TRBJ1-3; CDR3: ASSWEGAFSGNTIY
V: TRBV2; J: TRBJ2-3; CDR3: ASRLAGVSTDTQY
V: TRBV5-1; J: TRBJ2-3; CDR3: ASSLDSPSTDTQY
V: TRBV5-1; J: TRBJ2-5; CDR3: ASSLAGDQETQY
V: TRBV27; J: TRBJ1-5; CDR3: ASSSTGPYQPQH
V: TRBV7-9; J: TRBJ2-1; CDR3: ASSLVLGRSSYNEQF
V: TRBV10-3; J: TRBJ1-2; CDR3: AISEYEGEYGYT
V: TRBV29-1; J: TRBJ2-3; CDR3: SVEGGGWGTDTQY
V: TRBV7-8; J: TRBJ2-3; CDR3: ASSPRLAGGDTDTQY
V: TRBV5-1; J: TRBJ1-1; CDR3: ASSTDRRGTEAF
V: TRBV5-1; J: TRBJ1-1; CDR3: ASSPDTRREAF
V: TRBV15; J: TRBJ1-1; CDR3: ATSRETTEAF
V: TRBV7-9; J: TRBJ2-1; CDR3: ASSLTAGTSYNEQF
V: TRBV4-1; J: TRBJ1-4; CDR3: ASSQPRGQPNEKLF
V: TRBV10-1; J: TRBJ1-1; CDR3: ASSEIPGDRNTEAF
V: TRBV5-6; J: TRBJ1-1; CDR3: ASSSLTATNTEAF
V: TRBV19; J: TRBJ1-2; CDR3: ASKTSGGGHYGYT
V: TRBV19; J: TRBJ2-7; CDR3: ASSRALSYEQY
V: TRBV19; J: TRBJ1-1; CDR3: ASSSENLNTEAF
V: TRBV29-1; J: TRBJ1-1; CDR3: SVREAMNTEAF
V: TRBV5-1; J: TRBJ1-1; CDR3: ASSDDRTNTEAF
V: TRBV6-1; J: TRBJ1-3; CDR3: ASSEILFPGAAGNTIY
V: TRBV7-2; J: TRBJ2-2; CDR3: ASSLPLAGGPNTGELF
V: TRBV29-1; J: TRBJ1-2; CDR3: SVLQGNYT
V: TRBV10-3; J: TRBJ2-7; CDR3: AISGTGDIYEQY
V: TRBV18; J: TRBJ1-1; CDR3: ASSPRREGDRANTEAF
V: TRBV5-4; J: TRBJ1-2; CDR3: ASSLDRDVDYGYT
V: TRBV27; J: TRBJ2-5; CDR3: ASSFSGGTQETQY
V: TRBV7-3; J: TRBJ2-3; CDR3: ASSLRAGAGTDTQY
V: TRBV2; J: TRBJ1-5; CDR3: ASSQGAWNQPQH
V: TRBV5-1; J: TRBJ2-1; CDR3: ASSLGTGGFYEQF
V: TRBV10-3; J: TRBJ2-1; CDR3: AITGKEGNEQF
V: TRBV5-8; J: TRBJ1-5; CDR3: ASSLGWGQGEFGNQPQH
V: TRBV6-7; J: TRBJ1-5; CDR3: VDETGVSAGNQPQH
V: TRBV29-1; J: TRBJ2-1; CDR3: SVLGTDLITEGLAGGTNNEQF
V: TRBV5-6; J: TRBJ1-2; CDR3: ASSQTLTGNGYT
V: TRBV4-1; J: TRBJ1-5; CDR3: ASSQDPGEGSNQPQH
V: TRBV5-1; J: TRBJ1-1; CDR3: ASNLAGVNTEAF
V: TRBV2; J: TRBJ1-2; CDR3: ASSVAGGYT
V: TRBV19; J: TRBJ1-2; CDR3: ASNPDRNYGYT
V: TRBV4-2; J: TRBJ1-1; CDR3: ASSLRGENTEAF
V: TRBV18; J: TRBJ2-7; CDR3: ASSTNDRGEQY
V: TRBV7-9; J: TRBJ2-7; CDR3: ASGIQGAQAQY
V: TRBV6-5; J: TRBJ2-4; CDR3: ASKELAKNIQY
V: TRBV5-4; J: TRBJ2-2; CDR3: ASSPVDRTGELF
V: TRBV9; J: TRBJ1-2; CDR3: ASSTEGQYYGYT
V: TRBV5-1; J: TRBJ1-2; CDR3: ASSLVEGRNYGYT